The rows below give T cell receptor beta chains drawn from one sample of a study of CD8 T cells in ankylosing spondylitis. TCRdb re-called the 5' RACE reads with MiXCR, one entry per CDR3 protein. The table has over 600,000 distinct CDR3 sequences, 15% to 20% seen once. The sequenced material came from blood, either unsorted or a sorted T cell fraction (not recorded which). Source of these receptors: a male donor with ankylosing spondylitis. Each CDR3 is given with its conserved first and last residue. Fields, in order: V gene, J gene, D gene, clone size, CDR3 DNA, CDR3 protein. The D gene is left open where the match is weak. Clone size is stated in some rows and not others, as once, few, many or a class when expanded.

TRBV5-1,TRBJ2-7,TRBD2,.,TGCGCCAGCAGCCCCAGACTAGCGGGGGACTCCTACGAGCAGTACTTC,CASSPRLAGDSYEQYF
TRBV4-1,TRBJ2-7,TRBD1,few,TGCGCCAGCAGCCAAAGGACAGGGTCCCCGCCGGAGCAGTACTTC,CASSQRTGSPPEQYF
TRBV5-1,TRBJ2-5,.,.,TGCGCCAGCAGCTTGGAAAGCAGGATCCAAGAGACCCAGTACTTC,CASSLESRIQETQYF
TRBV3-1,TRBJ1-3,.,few,TGTGCCAGCAGCCATTCGGACGCGGGTGGAAACACCATATATTTT,CASSHSDAGGNTIYF
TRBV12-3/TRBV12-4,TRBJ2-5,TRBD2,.,TGTGCCAGCAGCTTTAGCGGGGGACCATACCAAGAGACCCAGTACTTC,CASSFSGGPYQETQYF
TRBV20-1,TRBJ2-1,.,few,TGCAGTGCTCTAGGGTCTCTAGGAACCAATGAGCAGTTCTTC,CSALGSLGTNEQFF
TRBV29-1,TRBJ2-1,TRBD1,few,TGCAGCGTTGAAGATTTGCGGACAGGACGAAAGGGGGTTTCCTACAATGAGCAGTTCTTC,CSVEDLRTGRKGVSYNEQFF
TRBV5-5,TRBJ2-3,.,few,TGTGCCAGCAGCTCTAGCGTCGGTGGTACAGATACGCAGTATTTT,CASSSSVGGTDTQYF
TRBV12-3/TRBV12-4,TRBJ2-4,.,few,TGTGCCAGCAGTTGGGGCCTATACGATGGCATTCAGTACTTC,CASSWGLYDGIQYF
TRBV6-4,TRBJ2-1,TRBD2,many,TGTGCCAGCAGTGACTCTAGCGGGGGGGCCGGTGAGCAGTTCTTC,CASSDSSGGAGEQFF
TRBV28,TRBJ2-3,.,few,TGTGCCAGCAGTTTAAGGCAGGGATGGGGGGATACGCAGTATTTT,CASSLRQGWGDTQYF
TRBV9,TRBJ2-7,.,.,TGTGCCAGCAGCGTAAGTCCAGACACCTACGAGCAGTACTTC,CASSVSPDTYEQYF
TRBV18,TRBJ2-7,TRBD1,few,TGTGCCAGCTCATCCCGGGACAGGGGGACGAGAGAGCAGTACTTC,CASSSRDRGTREQYF
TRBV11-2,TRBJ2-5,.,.,TGTGCCAGCAGCCCCGAGGATTTTCCCGGAGAGACCCAGTACTTC,CASSPEDFPGETQYF
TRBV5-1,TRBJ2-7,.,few,TGCGCCAGCAGCTTGGGCCCACTCTCCTACGAGCAGTACTTC,CASSLGPLSYEQYF
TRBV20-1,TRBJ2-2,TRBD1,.,TGCAGTGCTGAGGCTTTTGGACAGGGGGGTGGCGGGGAGCTGTTTTTT,CSAEAFGQGGGGELFF
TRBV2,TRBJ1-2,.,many,TGTGCCAGCAGTGAAACCAGGAAGGGACCTTATGGCTACACCTTC,CASSETRKGPYGYTF
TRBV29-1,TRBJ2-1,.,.,TGCAGCGTAGGGGGGTACCCCTACAGCTCCTACAATGAGCAGTTCTTC,CSVGGYPYSSYNEQFF
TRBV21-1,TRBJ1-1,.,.,TGTGCCAGCAGCAGGGACAAGGGTCACACTGAAGCTTTCTTT,CASSRDKGHTEAFF
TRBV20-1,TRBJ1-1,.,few,TGCAGTGCCCGAAATCAGGGCACTGAAGCTTTCTTT,CSARNQGTEAFF
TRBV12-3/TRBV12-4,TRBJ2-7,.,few,TGTGCCAGCAGTGTCAGACAGGTCTACGAGCAGTACTTC,CASSVRQVYEQYF
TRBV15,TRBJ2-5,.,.,TGTGCCACCAGTCCCGCCTCGGGTAGGGAAGAGACCCAGTACTTC,CATSPASGREETQYF
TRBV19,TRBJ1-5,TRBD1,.,TGTGCCAGTAACGGTGGACAGGGGGAGAGGCCCCAGCATTTT,CASNGGQGERPQHF
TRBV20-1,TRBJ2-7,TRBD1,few,TGCAGTGCTTGGACAGGACAGGCCTCCTACGAGCAGTACTTC,CSAWTGQASYEQYF
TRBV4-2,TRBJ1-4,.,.,TGTGCCAGCAGCCAAGTTCGGGGACCAAGGAGTGAAAAACTGTTTTTT,CASSQVRGPRSEKLFF
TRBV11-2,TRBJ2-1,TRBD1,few,TGTGCCAGCAGCTCCACCGGGACAGACCTCAATGAGCAGTTCTTC,CASSSTGTDLNEQFF
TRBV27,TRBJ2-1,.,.,TGTGCCAGCAACCCATTTAGCGGAATCTCCTACAATGAGCAGTTCTTC,CASNPFSGISYNEQFF
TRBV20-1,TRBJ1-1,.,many,TGCAGTGCTAGAGAAGCGACGGTGAACACTGAAGCTTTCTTT,CSAREATVNTEAFF
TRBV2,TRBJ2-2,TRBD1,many,TGTGCCAGCACCTGGACAGGGGGCACCGGGGAGCTGTTTTTT,CASTWTGGTGELFF
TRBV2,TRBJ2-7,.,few,TGTGCCAGCAGGGACAATTCCTACGAGCAGTACTTC,CASRDNSYEQYF
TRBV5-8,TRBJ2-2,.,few,TGTGCCAGCAGAGGATCCGGGACTGCGAACACCGGGGAGCTGTTTTTT,CASRGSGTANTGELFF
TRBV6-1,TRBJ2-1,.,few,TGTGCCAGCAGTGGTGGACAGCCCGCCTACAATGAGCAGTTCTTC,CASSGGQPAYNEQFF
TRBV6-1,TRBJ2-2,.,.,TGTGCCAGCAGTCGGGACACCTATGGGCCCGGGGAGCTGTTTTTT,CASSRDTYGPGELFF
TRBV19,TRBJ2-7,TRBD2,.,TGTGCCAGTAAGGCGGGGGGGCCCTACGAGCAGTACTTC,CASKAGGPYEQYF
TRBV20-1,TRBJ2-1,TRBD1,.,TGCAGTGCTAGATCTGAGGGACAGTCCAGAGGCAATGAGCAGTTCTTC,CSARSEGQSRGNEQFF
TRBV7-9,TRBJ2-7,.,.,TGTGCCAGCAGCTTAACCTACGGCAGGGACGAGCAGTACTTC,CASSLTYGRDEQYF
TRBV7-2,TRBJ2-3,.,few,TGTGCCAGCAGCTCGGGGGGCTACCCAGATACGCAGTATTTT,CASSSGGYPDTQYF